This T cell receptor beta chain appears in the sequencing data of a study of tumor-infiltrating lymphocytes in oesophageal squamous cell carcinoma. TCRdb passed the reads through MiXCR, listing each CDR3 protein once. The sample has 9,500 to 12,000 distinct CDR3 sequences; more than 50% are singletons. The CDR3 runs 14 residues. V lost 2 bases and J lost 4, with 9 bases in between. Germline CDR1 is MNHEY and CDR2 is SMNVEV (reference sequence). The chain carries TRBV27 and TRBJ2-1; perhaps TRBD2 as D (6 bases). The sequence derives from a female donor with esophageal squamous cell carcinoma. Sequencing was performed on blood. The CDR3 coding sequence is TGTGCCAGCAGTTTAAAGGGAGGATACAATGAGCAGTTCTTC. Translation gives CASSLKGGYNEQFF.